These 11 T cell receptor beta chains originate from one sample sequenced in a study of tumor-infiltrating lymphocytes in primary liver carcinoma (dated by TCRdb to 2015 to 2018). TCRdb shows the sequencer as Illumina HiSeq 2500. A constant-region primer and ProtoScript II reverse transcriptase were used to reverse-transcribe TCRbeta-specific cDNA from 500 ng total RNA. Construction of the TCRbeta libraries relied on three nested rounds of multiplex PCR, following a slightly modified ARM-PCR procedure. Multiplex TRBV1-TRBV30 forward primers and a Cbeta reverse primer were used in the first two PCR rounds, each of which was run for roughly 10 cycles. TCRdb redid the processing of the public reads, applying fastp at Q25 and MiXCR, and retained in-frame beta chains. One record per CDR3 amino acid sequence lists the most common genes and DNA. The sample includes some 180,000 distinct CDR3 sequences, with roughly 60% observed a single time. Together, the top ten hold under 75% of the sample.

Blood RNA was extracted from unsorted whole blood with TRIzol reagent; germline DNA came from the DNeasy Blood & Tissue kit. Input material: peripheral blood. The receptor source for this set is a man in his forties or fifties with primary liver carcinoma and hepatitis B virus infection.

This clonotype was seen repeatedly, ten times or more. V is TRBV6-1 and J is TRBJ1-6; 8 positions agree with TRBD1. V shed 5 bases, J shed 6 bases, and the junction held 6 bases outside the gene matches. This CDR3 has 15 amino acids. Per germline, CDR1 MNHNS and CDR2 SASEGT. The CDR3 DNA reads TGTGCCAGCAGTTTAGACAGGGGACCTAATTCACCCCTCCACTTT. This gives the protein CASSLDRGPNSPLHF.

The J gene is TRBJ2-4, the V gene TRBV11-2; TRBD1 matches at 8 bases. CDR3 size: 16 residues. The V gene's germline CDR1 is SGHAT and CDR2 FQNNGV. V lost 10 bases to trimming and J lost 5 bases; unmatched junction nucleotides: 16. DNA for the CDR3: TGTGCCATCGAACCCACCTTCGGACAGGGCCAAAACATTCAGTACTTC. It translates to CAIEPTFGQGQNIQYF.

On this clonotype: An end of the junction differs from the germline gene, which may be a read error. The V and J genes are TRBV12-3 or TRBV12-4 and TRBJ1-1, with unresolved D. The CDR3 sequence is 13 residues long. The DNA of the CDR3 is TGTGCCAGCAGTTTTGGGGTCGGGCCTGAAGTTTTCTTT. This encodes CASSFGVGPEVFF.

The chain links TRBV24-1 to TRBJ2-3; the D gene is possibly TRBD2 (6 bases). The CDR3 is 17 amino acids. The V end lost 9 bases, the J end lost 4 bases, and 25 bases lay between the germline ends. Germline-derived CDR1 and CDR2 are KGHDR and SFDVKD. CDR3 amino acids: CATASRASAIFPDTQYF. The DNA for the CDR3 is TGTGCCACCGCGAGTCGGGCTAGCGCGATCTTTCCAGATACGCAGTATTTT.

In its sample, this clonotype was seen a few times. This sequence joins TRBV21-1 and TRBJ1-5; the table's D call, TRBD1, has no DNA check behind it. TRBV21-1 is given as a pseudogene. CDR3 size: 18 residues. The CDR3 here is CASSNPWRTGNSNQPQHF. In DNA form, the CDR3 reads TGTGCCAGCAGCAACCCGTGGAGGACAGGCAATAGCAATCAGCCCCAGCATTTT.

Worth noting for this clonotype: Germline is not matched at one junction end, which may reflect a read error. The chain employs TRBV6-8 and TRBJ2-7; 7 bases are a match to TRBD1. This CDR3 region has 16 residues. CDR1 and CDR2 from the germline V gene are MNHGY and SAAAGT. CDR3 sequence: CPSSYSNEGAVYEQYF. For the CDR3, the DNA is TGTCCCAGCAGTTACTCGAACGAGGGGGCGGTCTACGAGCAGTACTTC.

This clonotype is a singleton in its sample. A much larger clone sits a single nucleotide away, making a read error possible. V is TRBV11-1 and J is TRBJ2-3, with 9 bases identical to TRBD2. V lost 1 base, J lost 5 bases, and 4 bases stayed unmatched. Germline lookup yields CDR1 SGHAT and CDR2 FQDESV (reference sequence). The CDR3 sequence is 15 residues long. CDR3: CASSLGGRAEDTQYF. The CDR3 region has the DNA TGTGCCAGCAGCTTAGGCGGGAGGGCCGAAGATACGCAGTATTTT.

In regard to this clonotype: This may arise from a read error, as a much more abundant clone is one base away. V usage is TRBV11-2 and J usage is TRBJ2-7; TRBD1 might be the D (6 bases). The V gene's germline CDR1 is SGHAT and CDR2 FQNNGV. The CDR3 has 12 amino acids. CDR3 amino acids: CASSRDNLEPYF. CDR3 nucleotides: TGTGCCAGCAGCCGGGACAACCTAGAGCCGTACTTC.

This clonotype has only a few counts. The gene calls are TRBV12-3 or TRBV12-4 and TRBJ1-2; tentative D call: TRBD1 (5 bases). Trimming took 6 bases from V and 8 from J, leaving 10 bases between them. The length of the CDR3 is 11 residues. The CDR3, as DNA: TGTGCCAGCAGCTGGGACGGGGGCTACACCTTC. Translating it yields CASSWDGGYTF.

At least ten counts were recorded for this clonotype. The rearrangement uses TRBV6-5 and TRBJ1-2, with a tentative D call TRBD1 (5 bases). CDR1 MNHEY and CDR2 SVGAGI come from the germline V gene. Trimming removed 5 bases from V and 4 bases from J, with 14 bases in between. There are 14 residues in the CDR3. CDR3 loop: CASSKRDRAYGYTF. CDR3 DNA: TGTGCCAGCAGTAAACGGGACCGGGCCTATGGCTACACCTTC.

J is TRBJ2-1 and V is TRBV28, with TRBD2 matching over 8 bases. The V segment lost 7 bases and the J segment 8 bases; nucleotides outside the gene matches: 16. Germline CDR1 and CDR2: MDHEN and SYDVKM. The CDR3 spans 16 residues. The CDR3 DNA sequence: TGTGCCAGCACCTCAATCCGGGGGGGTATTCTCTATGAGCAGTTCTTC. Protein product: CASTSIRGGILYEQFF.